The clone carrying this T cell receptor (beta chain) was seen many times. The antigen is undetermined. V was cut by 1 base and J by 2 bases, with 2 bases left in between. This CDR3 spans 13 amino acids. Time point of the sample: patch test 2, 6 weeks after DPC sensitization. The treatment was: therapeutic diphenylcyclopropenone sensitization with weekly scalp DPC. These data come from a study of human T cells and chemical hapten exposure. Study-level findings and limits: The study found that DPC sensitization did not change TCRs above 1 in 1000 frequency.

TCRdb redid the calling of the RACE reads with MiXCR, one entry per CDR3 protein. The sample lists 35,000 to 45,000 distinct CDR3 sequences, 8% to 9% occurring once. The receptor was derived from a middle-aged woman with alopecia areata. Some clones in this sample may be carry-over from other donors' samples. The starting material was whole blood, obtained in connection with sensitization to the hapten diphenylcyclopropenone (DPC). This sequence joins TRBV12-3 or TRBV12-4 and TRBJ2-2; D call uncertain. CDR3 nucleotides: TGTGCCAGCAGTTTAGGAAACACCGGGGAGCTGTTTTTT. Residues: CASSLGNTGELFF.